This T cell receptor (beta chain) was retrieved from a study of vaccination and CD4 T cells after COVID-19. Notes on this clonotype: Its antigen is currently unknown.

Treatment meaning: roughly 11-day PBMC culture with coronavirus spike peptide pools or control peptides (ViraFEST assay). CDR3 length: 15 residues. The Oncomine TCR Beta short-read assay generated sequence data from the DNA of cultured CD4+ T cells. Each CDR3 protein gets one entry after TCRdb re-called the PCR reads with MiXCR. This table has roughly 23,000 distinct CDR3 sequences, roughly 65% appearing once. The rearrangement uses TRBV21-1 and TRBJ2-7; TRBD2 is taken as the D call from the table, unchecked against the DNA. TRBV21-1 is classified as a pseudogene. The sample was CD4+ T cells from blood, cultured in vitro, taken after SARS-CoV-2 vaccination. The sequence was collected from a human donor who received a COVID-19 vaccine. CDR3 sequence (DNA): TGTGCCAGCACCGAATCGGTGGGAGGCTCCTACGAGCAGTACTTC. It encodes CASTESVGGSYEQYF.